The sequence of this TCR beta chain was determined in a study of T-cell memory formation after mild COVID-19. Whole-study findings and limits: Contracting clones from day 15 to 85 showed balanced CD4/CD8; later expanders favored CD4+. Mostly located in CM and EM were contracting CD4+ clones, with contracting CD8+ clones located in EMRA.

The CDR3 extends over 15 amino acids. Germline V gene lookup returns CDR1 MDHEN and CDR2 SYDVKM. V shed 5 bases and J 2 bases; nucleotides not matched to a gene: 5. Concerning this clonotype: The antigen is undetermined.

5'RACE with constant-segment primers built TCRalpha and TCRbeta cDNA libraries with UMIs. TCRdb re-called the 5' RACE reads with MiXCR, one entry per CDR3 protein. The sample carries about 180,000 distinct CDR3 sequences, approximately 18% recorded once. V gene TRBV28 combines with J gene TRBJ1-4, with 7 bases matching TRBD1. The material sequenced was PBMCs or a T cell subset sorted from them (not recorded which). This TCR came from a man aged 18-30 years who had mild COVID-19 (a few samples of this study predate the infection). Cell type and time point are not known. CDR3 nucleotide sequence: TGTGCCAGCAGTCCGCCGGGACAGACTAATGAAAAACTGTTTTTT. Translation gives CASSPPGQTNEKLFF. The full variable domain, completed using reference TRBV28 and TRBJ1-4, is DVKVTQSSRYLVKRTGEKVFLECVQDMDHENMFWYRQDPGLGLRLIYFSYDVKMKEKGDIPEGYSVSREKKERFSLILESASTNQTSMYLCASSPPGQTNEKLFFGSGTQLSVL.